The 3 T cell receptor beta chains below were found in one sample sequenced in a study of cytomegalovirus exposure and HLA in healthy donors. The PCR used 60 Vbeta and 13 Jbeta primers. Using immunoSEQ multiplex PCR, the repertoire was profiled, and TCRdb retains in-frame clones only, with some absent. The sample contains some 90,000 clones, 76% of which appear only once. Source material: PBMCs. These TCRs come from a man in his forties in good health and CMV-seronegative.

This chain uses TRBV7-3 with TRBJ1-2; tentatively, D is TRBD1 (6 bases). The length of the CDR3 is 12 residues. Deletions cut 5 bases from V and 8 bases from J, with 12 bases between. Germline V gene sequence: CDR1 SGHTA, CDR2 FQGTGA. Here the CDR3 reads CASSADRLGYTF. Here the CDR3 DNA reads TGTGCCAGCAGCGCAGACAGGCTCGGCTACACCTTC.

This clone came up once. The J gene is TRBJ1-1, the V gene TRBV6-5; the match to TRBD1 covers 8 bases. CDR1 and CDR2 from the germline V gene are MNHEY and SVGAGI. The CDR3 loop spans 15 amino acids. V shed 6 bases, J shed 3 bases, and the junction held 9 bases outside the gene matches. As DNA, the CDR3 is TGTGCCAGCAGCTATAATGACAGGGGAGACACTGAAGCTTTCTTT. It yields the protein CASSYNDRGDTEAFF.

The chain is built from TRBV2 and TRBJ1-5; D is perhaps TRBD1 (6 bases). Per germline, CDR1 SNHLY and CDR2 FYNNEI. The CDR3 is 14 residues long. With 2 bases removed from V and 4 bases from J, the gap between germline ends came to 9 bases. The CDR3 region has the DNA TGTGCCAGCAGTGAAAGTACAGGGAATCAGCCCCAGCATTTT. It translates to CASSESTGNQPQHF.